Each of the 14 T cell receptor beta chains below was sequenced from the same sample in a study of blood T cells in healthy people across ages. Using a J-beta primer mix together with a sample-barcoded 5' primer, a second PCR was run for roughly 7 to 12 cycles. TCRdb itself ran the 5' RACE reads through MiXCR, one entry per CDR3 protein. The data contain some 1,800,000 distinct CDR3 sequences, 35% to 50% of them singletons. Sequenced sample: blood. These receptors were obtained from a human donor in good health.

The genes are TRBV4-3 and TRBJ2-1; D remains unclear. The CDR3 runs 16 residues. Germline V gives CDR1 LGHNA, CDR2 YSLEER. V gave up 0 bases and J gave up 6 bases, with 15 bases separating them. The CDR3 sequence is CASSQDSQNRGNEQFF. The CDR3 DNA sequence: TGCGCCAGCAGCCAAGATTCTCAGAATAGAGGCAATGAGCAGTTCTTC.

There are many counts of this clonotype. The CDR3 loop is CASSLIASGGRETQYF. In DNA, the CDR3 is TGTGCCAGCAGCCTAATCGCTAGCGGGGGGAGAGAGACCCAGTACTTC. The J gene is TRBJ2-5, the V gene TRBV7-3, with TRBD2 matching 11 bases. The CDR3 has 16 amino acids. Trimming cost V 5 bases and J 4 bases; bases outside gene matches: 9. Per germline, CDR1 SGHTA and CDR2 FQGTGA.

The V call is TRBV5-1, the J call TRBJ2-4; D not certain. The CDR3 sequence is 14 residues long. CDR1 SGHRS and CDR2 YFSETQ come from the germline V gene. V lost 1 base to trimming and J lost 0 bases, with 5 bases between them. The CDR3 DNA reads TGCGCCAGCAGCTTGATGGGAGCCAAAAACATTCAGTACTTC. Its protein is CASSLMGAKNIQYF.

This clonotype has a single count. The CDR3 DNA reads as TGTGCCAGCAGTGAAGCAAAACTAGGGGGCTACGAGCAGTACTTC. This translates into CASSEAKLGGYEQYF. The J gene is TRBJ2-7, the V gene TRBV6-1; a weak D match, TRBD1 (6 bases). The germline V and J ends were trimmed by 0 bases and 3 bases, with 12 bases remaining between them. The CDR3 consists of 15 residues. Germline CDR1 reads MNHNS; CDR2 reads SASEGT.

In DNA, the CDR3 is TGTGCCAGCAGGGACAGGCTCGATACGCAGTATTTT. This codes for CASRDRLDTQYF. V usage is TRBV2 and J usage is TRBJ2-3; 7 positions agree with TRBD1. The CDR3 sequence is 12 residues long. CDR1 and CDR2 (germline): SNHLY, FYNNEI. The J segment lost 6 bases and the V segment lost 6 bases, leaving 3 bases of the junction unmatched.

There are many counts of this clonotype. The CDR3 region is CASSRTVSNQPQHF. CDR3 sequence (DNA): TGTGCCAGCAGTCGGACAGTTAGCAATCAGCCCCAGCATTTT. V gene TRBV12-3 or TRBV12-4 combines with J gene TRBJ1-5, with D tentatively TRBD1 (6 bases). Trimming removed 5 bases from V and 0 bases from J, with 8 bases in between. CDR3 length: 14 amino acids.

This clonotype was counted a few times. The chain employs TRBV20-1 and TRBJ2-7; D is perhaps TRBD1 or TRBD2 (5 bases each). Trimming left V 0 bases short and J 2 bases short, with 11 bases between. From germline, CDR1 is DFQATT and CDR2 SNEGSKA (reference sequence). There are 14 residues in the CDR3. CDR3 region: CSAREALGAYEQYF. For the CDR3, the DNA is TGCAGTGCTAGAGAAGCTCTGGGGGCCTACGAGCAGTACTTC.

This clonotype appeared a few times. This chain connects TRBV5-6 to TRBJ2-3, with D perhaps assigned TRBD1 or TRBD2 (5 bases each). The V end was cut by 4 bases, the J end by 2 bases, with 14 bases between. Germline-derived CDR1 and CDR2 are SGHDT and YYEEEE. The CDR3 extends over 15 amino acids. The CDR3 loop is CASSEGPRDTDTQYF. The CDR3 DNA sequence: TGTGCCAGCAGCGAGGGGCCACGAGACACAGATACGCAGTATTTT.

This rearrangement joins TRBV29-1 to TRBJ2-7, with TRBD2 as a possible D gene (6 bases). Germline lookup yields CDR1 SQVTM and CDR2 ANQGSEA. This CDR3 spans 15 amino acids. V lost 0 bases and J 4 bases, leaving 16 bases between the germline ends. Here the CDR3 reads CSVEDPEGGGYEQYF. As DNA, the CDR3 is TGCAGCGTTGAAGATCCGGAGGGTGGGGGATACGAGCAGTACTTC.

Ten or more counts support this clonotype. The chain joins TRBV18 to TRBJ2-1; D is possibly TRBD2 (5 bases). The CDR3 sequence is 12 residues long. Trimming removed 3 bases at V and 7 bases at J, with 7 bases between. Germline-derived CDR1 and CDR2 are KGHSH and LQKENI. This CDR3 reads CASSPERNEQFF. The CDR3 nucleotides read TGTGCCAGCTCACCCGAGCGGAATGAGCAGTTCTTC.

The chain combines TRBV20-1 with TRBJ2-3, with D perhaps TRBD1 or TRBD2 (5 bases each). Trimming left V 7 bases short and J 0 bases short, with 11 bases between. The CDR3 sequence is 13 residues long. Germline CDR1 DFQATT, CDR2 SNEGSKA (reference sequence). The CDR3 spells CSVHRDSTDTQYF. The CDR3 region has the DNA TGCAGTGTTCATCGGGACAGCACAGATACGCAGTATTTT.

The V gene is TRBV5-1, the J gene TRBJ2-1; 13 bases line up with TRBD2. Trimming at V came to 0 bases and at J to 10 bases, leaving 4 bases not matched to a gene. The germline V gene has CDR1 SGHRS and CDR2 YFSETQ. The CDR3 is 15 residues long. The CDR3 DNA reads as TGCGCCAGCAGCTTGGGGACTAGCGGGGGTCGGGAGCAGTTCTTC. Its translation: CASSLGTSGGREQFF.

The chain links TRBV4-3 to TRBJ2-7; D remains unclear. This CDR3 is built from 16 residues. From germline, CDR1 is LGHNA and CDR2 YSLEER. Trimming removed 1 base at V and 2 bases at J, with 15 bases between. The CDR3 sequence is CASSQGLAVATYEQYF. The CDR3 region has the DNA TGCGCCAGCAGCCAAGGACTGGCTGTTGCAACCTACGAGCAGTACTTC.

The chain combines TRBV20-1 with TRBJ1-1; the D is unclear. V lost 3 bases and J 1 base, leaving 9 bases between the germline ends. Germline V gene sequence: CDR1 DFQATT, CDR2 SNEGSKA (reference sequence). The CDR3 covers 13 residues. CDR3 sequence (DNA): TGCAGTGCTAGGTCCACAGCGAACACTGAAGCTTTCTTT. This gives the protein CSARSTANTEAFF.